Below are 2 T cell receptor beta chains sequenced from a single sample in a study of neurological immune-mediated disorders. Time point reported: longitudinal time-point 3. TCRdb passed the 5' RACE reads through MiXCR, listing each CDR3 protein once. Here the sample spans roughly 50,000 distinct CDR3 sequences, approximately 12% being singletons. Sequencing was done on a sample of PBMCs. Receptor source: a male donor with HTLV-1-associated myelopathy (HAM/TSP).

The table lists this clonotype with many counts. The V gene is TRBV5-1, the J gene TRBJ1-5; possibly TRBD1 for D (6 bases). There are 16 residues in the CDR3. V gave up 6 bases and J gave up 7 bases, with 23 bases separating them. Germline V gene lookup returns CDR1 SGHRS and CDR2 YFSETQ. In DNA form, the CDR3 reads TGCGCCAGCAACCCTCGTGTGGGGGGGCTGGGGCAGCCCCAGCATTTT. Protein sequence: CASNPRVGGLGQPQHF.

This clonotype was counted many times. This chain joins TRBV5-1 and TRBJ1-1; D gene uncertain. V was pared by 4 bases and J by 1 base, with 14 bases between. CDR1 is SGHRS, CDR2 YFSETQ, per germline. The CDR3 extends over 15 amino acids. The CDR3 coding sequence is TGCGCCAGCAGCCTTTACTCCGCGGGGAACACTGAAGCTTTCTTT. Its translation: CASSLYSAGNTEAFF. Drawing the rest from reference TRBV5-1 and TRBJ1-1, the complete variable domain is KAGVTQTPRYLIKTRGQQVTLSCSPISGHRSVSWYQQTPGQGLQFLFEYFSETQRNKGNFPGRFSGRQFSNSRSEMNVSTLELGDSALYLCASSLYSAGNTEAFFGQGTRLTVV.